A selection of T cell receptor beta chains follows, all from one sample in a study of OX40 agonist ivuxolimab in advanced cancers. The repertoire was sequenced with immunoSEQ multiplex PCR; TCRdb's copy has only in-frame clones and lacks some. The sample yields 40,000 or so clones, about 84% seen once. Material: CD4+ or CD8+ T cells sorted from blood, obtained in a trial of the OX40 agonist ivuxolimab. The receptors here all came from an adult with an advanced solid tumor such as melanoma, head and neck, liver or kidney cancer. CDR3s include the opening cysteine and the closing phenylalanine or tryptophan. D genes are given only for firm matches. The listing skips clone size in some rows; elsewhere it reads once, few, many or a size class.

>NA|NA|TRBJ2-1|TRBV5-1
TGCGCCAGCAGCCCGTGGGGGGGCAGTTTGAATGAGCAGTTCTTC
CASSPWGGSLNEQFF
>TRBD1|NA|TRBJ1-2|TRBV27
TGTGCCAGCAGTTGGACAGGGGGCGGCTACACCTTC
CASSWTGGGYTF
>TRBD2|NA|TRBJ2-1|TRBV19
TGTGCCAGTAGTATTGGACTAGCGGGGGGTCTGAGCTCCTACAATGAGCAGTTCTTC
CASSIGLAGGLSSYNEQFF
>NA|NA|TRBJ2-7|TRBV15
TGTGCCACCTCGAGGTCATACAACGAGCAGTACTTC
CATSRSYNEQYF
>NA|NA|TRBJ2-3|TRBV4-3
TGCGCCAGCAGCCAAGAACCTGGGCTACCCGGGGATACGCAGTATTTT
CASSQEPGLPGDTQYF
>NA|NA|TRBJ1-1|TRBV19
TGTGCCAGTTCCCGTCAGACAGAAAACACTGAAGCTTTCTTT
CASSRQTENTEAFF
>NA|NA|TRBJ2-3|TRBV7-3
TGTGCCAGCAGCCTAACGGGTCAAGGAGATACGCAGTATTTT
CASSLTGQGDTQYF
>TRBD1|NA|TRBJ1-2|TRBV5-5
TGTGCCAGCGGCAAGACGACAGGGAGCTATGGCTACACCTTC
CASGKTTGSYGYTF
>NA|NA|TRBJ2-1|TRBV9
TGTGCCAGCAGCAGCAGACAGGACAATGAGCAGTTCTTC
CASSSRQDNEQFF
>NA|NA|TRBJ1-1|TRBV28
TGTGCCAGCAGTTTATTGGCCCCCCGGGTCACTGAAGCTTTCTTT
CASSLLAPRVTEAFF
>TRBD2|NA|TRBJ2-1|TRBV5-1
TGCGCCAGCCGTCAGGGACTAGCGGACAATGAGCAGTTCTTC
CASRQGLADNEQFF
>NA|NA|TRBJ2-2|TRBV29-1
TGCAGCGTTGACGAAGGACTCTATATCACCGGGGAGCTGTTTTTT
CSVDEGLYITGELFF
>NA|NA|TRBJ2-7|TRBV2
TGTGCCAGCAGTGCCCGGGGGCAGCACGAGCAGTACTTC
CASSARGQHEQYF
>TRBD1|NA|TRBJ2-7|TRBV7-8
TGTGCCAGCAGCCAAACAACAGGGGGCTACGAGCAGTACTTC
CASSQTTGGYEQYF
>NA|NA|TRBJ2-7|TRBV14
TGTGCCAGCAGCCTACAGGGATCTTACGAGCAGTACTTC
CASSLQGSYEQYF
>TRBD1|NA|TRBJ2-1|TRBV5-4
TGTGCCAGCAGCGGGACAGGGGGCGTTAATGAGCAGTTCTTC
CASSGTGGVNEQFF
>NA|NA|TRBJ1-3|TRBV28
TGTGCCAGCCAAGGGGGGGTTGTGGACACCATATATTTT
CASQGGVVDTIYF
>NA|NA|TRBJ2-7|TRBV2
TGTGCCAGCAGAAGGAGAGGGTTTGAGCAGTACTTC
CASRRRGFEQYF
>NA|NA|TRBJ2-1|TRBV7-3
TGTGCCAGCAGCTTAGGAAAGGGGTTCCGACTGGACAATGAGCAGTTCTTC
CASSLGKGFRLDNEQFF
>TRBD1|NA|TRBJ1-6|TRBV2
TGTGCCAGCTACCGGGACAGTTATTCACCCCTCCACTTT
CASYRDSYSPLHF
>NA|few|TRBJ2-7|TRBV11-2
TGTGCCAGCAACCCAGGAGGGGACGAGCAGTACTTC
CASNPGGDEQYF
>NA|NA|TRBJ2-7|TRBV5-1
TGCGCCAGCGGTCGGGAAAACTACGAGCAGTACTTC
CASGRENYEQYF
>TRBD1|NA|TRBJ1-5|TRBV28
TGTGCCAGCAGTCCGGGACAGGGTATTCCTCAGCCCCAGCATTTT
CASSPGQGIPQPQHF
>TRBD2|NA|TRBJ2-7|TRBV7-6
TGTGCCAGCAGCTTAGCGCACGGGGGGGAGCAGTACTTC
CASSLAHGGEQYF
>NA|NA|TRBJ1-2|TRBV5-4
TGTGCCAGCAGCTTGGCCTCGGGTACCCATGGCTACACCTTC
CASSLASGTHGYTF
>NA|NA|TRBJ2-3|TRBV6-1
TGTGCCAGCACCCCCAGGGACGGTACGCAGTATTTT
CASTPRDGTQYF
>TRBD1|NA|TRBJ2-7|TRBV29-1
TGCAGCGTTGAAGACAGGGGGCTCTACGAGCAGTACTTC
CSVEDRGLYEQYF
>NA|NA|TRBJ2-7|TRBV11-2
TGTGCCAGCAGCTTAGAGGATGGCGGGGGCCGCTACGAGCAGTACTTC
CASSLEDGGGRYEQYF
>TRBD1|few|TRBJ1-6|TRBV6-5
TGTGCCAGCAGGCTATACAGGGGAAATTCACCCCTCCACTTT
CASRLYRGNSPLHF
>NA|NA|TRBJ1-2|TRBV6-1
TGTGCCAGCAGTGAGCCAGGGGTAGGCTACACCTTC
CASSEPGVGYTF
>TRBD1|NA|TRBJ1-2|TRBV27
TGTGCCAGCAGTACCAGGGGGAGGGGGGGCTACACCTTC
CASSTRGRGGYTF
>NA|NA|TRBJ2-6|TRBV28
TGTGCCAGCAGTGAAATGGGTGGGGCCAACGTCCTGACTTTC
CASSEMGGANVLTF
>NA|NA|TRBJ2-6|TRBV28
TGTGCCAGCAGCCTCAGCTCTGGGGCCAACGTCCTGACTTTC
CASSLSSGANVLTF
>NA|NA|TRBJ2-2|TRBV7-3
TGTGCCAGCAGCTTAACGGCGGGACAGACCTACACCGGGGAGCTGTTTTTT
CASSLTAGQTYTGELFF
>NA|NA|TRBJ2-7|TRBV10-2
TGCGCCAGCAGTGAAGGGGGCTACGAGCAGTACTTC
CASSEGGYEQYF
>TRBD1|NA|TRBJ1-1|TRBV7-2
TGTGCCAGCAGTCCGACAGGGGGCCTGAACACTGAAGCTTTCTTT
CASSPTGGLNTEAFF
>TRBD1|few|TRBJ2-7|TRBV7-4
TGTGCCAGCAGCTTAGCGGCAGGGGGCGCTTCCGAGCAGTACTTC
CASSLAAGGASEQYF
>NA|NA|TRBJ1-5|TRBV7-8
TGTGCCAGCAGCTTAGCCCCGGGACTCTTCAATCAGCCCCAGCATTTT
CASSLAPGLFNQPQHF
>NA|few|TRBJ1-4|TRBV6-6
TGTGCCAGCAGTCACTCGACAGCCGATAATGAAAAACTGTTTTTT
CASSHSTADNEKLFF
>TRBD1|NA|TRBJ2-1|TRBV12-5
TGTGCTAGTGGGACAGGGGGCCGGGGAGTTGAGCAGTTCTTC
CASGTGGRGVEQFF
>TRBD1|once|TRBJ2-7|TRBV6-1
TGTGCCAGCATTCCGACAGGGGTAAAGAACGAGCAGTACTTC
CASIPTGVKNEQYF
>NA|NA|TRBJ2-7|TRBV30
TGTGCCTGGAAAGACCTCTCCTACGAGCAGTACTTC
CAWKDLSYEQYF
>NA|once|TRBJ2-7|TRBV12-2
TGTGCAAGTCGCTTCCCGCGAGGGAGGGACAGGGGGCCCTACGAGCAGTACTTC
CASRFPRGRDRGPYEQYF
>NA|few|TRBJ1-4|TRBV28
TGTGCCAGCAGCCGGGGGGGGGTGTATGAAAAACTGTTTTTT
CASSRGGVYEKLFF
>TRBD1|once|TRBJ1-2|TRBV7-3
TGTGCCAGCAGCTTAGATGGGACAGGGCTCTATGGCTACACCTTC
CASSLDGTGLYGYTF
>NA|once|TRBJ2-7|TRBV7-5
TGTGTCAGAAGCAATATCCACCTCGACGGTCTAAGCTCCTACGAGCAGTACTTC
CVRSNIHLDGLSSYEQYF
>NA|NA|TRBJ2-5|TRBV7-2
TGTGCCAGCAGTCCGCCCCCAGAGGAAGAGACCCAGTACTTC
CASSPPPEEETQYF
>TRBD1|NA|TRBJ1-1|TRBV7-2
TGTGCCAGCAGCTCGGACAGGGCCGGGCTTAGGGTGAACACTGAAGCTTTCTTT
CASSSDRAGLRVNTEAFF
>TRBD2|NA|TRBJ2-7|TRBV7-2
TGTGCCAGCAGCCCTAGTCGGGGGGAGACCTACGAGCAGTACTTC
CASSPSRGETYEQYF
>NA|NA|TRBJ2-1|TRBV4-3
TGCGCCAGCAGCCAAGATCTCGCGGTTTCCTACAATGAGCAGTTCTTC
CASSQDLAVSYNEQFF
>NA|NA|TRBJ1-5|TRBV18
TGTGCCAGCTCAACAGGGAATCAGCCCCAGCATTTT
CASSTGNQPQHF
>TRBD2|NA|TRBJ2-3|TRBV29-1
TGCAGCGGGGTAGCGGGGGGGATCACAGATACGCAGTATTTT
CSGVAGGITDTQYF
>TRBD1|NA|TRBJ2-7|TRBV14
TGTGCCAGCAGCCCCGGGACAGCCACCTACGAGCAGTACTTC
CASSPGTATYEQYF
>TRBD1|NA|TRBJ1-5|TRBV28
TGTGCCAGCAGTTCCCGGGACAGGTCATCTCAGCCCCAGCATTTT
CASSSRDRSSQPQHF
>TRBD1|NA|TRBJ2-2|TRBV6-6
TGTGCCAGCAGTCCGGGACAGGGGGCGACCGGGGAGCTGTTTTTT
CASSPGQGATGELFF